This T cell receptor (beta chain) was observed in a study of CD8 T cells in ankylosing spondylitis. Concerning this clonotype itself: Antigen specificity is unknown.

This CDR3 comprises 14 residues. The germline gives CDR1 MNHEY, CDR2 SMNVEV (reference sequence). Losses at the gene ends were 2 bases for V and 7 bases for J; bases not matched to a gene: 5. Researchers built TCR beta libraries using quantitative 5'-RACE with molecular barcodes. TCRdb recomputed calls from the 5' RACE reads with MiXCR, one row per CDR3 protein. The table includes 700,000 to 850,000 distinct CDR3 sequences, approximately 12% detected once. Whole-study results and caveats: Reportedly, matched ankylosing spondylitis synovial fluid was significantly enriched for disease-linked clones. As for the disease-linked clones, they showed a CD8+ phenotype and occurred at relatively low frequencies in peripheral blood. Typical of ankylosing spondylitis blood, it appeared, was a TCR beta motif of under 10 highly homologous variants. Past studies reported some motif variants in reactive arthritis synovial fluid and blood.

The specimen was blood, either unsorted or a sorted T cell fraction (not recorded which). V gene TRBV27 combines with J gene TRBJ2-4; 7 positions agree with TRBD2. The sequence came from a male donor with ankylosing spondylitis. The CDR3 protein is CASSLRGGENIQYF. The DNA of the CDR3 is TGTGCCAGCAGTTTACGGGGAGGGGAGAACATTCAGTACTTC.